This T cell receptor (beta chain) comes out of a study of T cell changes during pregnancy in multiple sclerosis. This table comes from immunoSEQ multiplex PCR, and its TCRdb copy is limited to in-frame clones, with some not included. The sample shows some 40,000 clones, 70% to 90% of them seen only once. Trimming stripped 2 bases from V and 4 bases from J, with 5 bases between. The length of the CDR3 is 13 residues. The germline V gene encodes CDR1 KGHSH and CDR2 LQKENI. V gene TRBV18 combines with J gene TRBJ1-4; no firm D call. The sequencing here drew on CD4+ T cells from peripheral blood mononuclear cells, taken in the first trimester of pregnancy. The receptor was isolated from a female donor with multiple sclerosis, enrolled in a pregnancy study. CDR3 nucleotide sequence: TGTGCCAGCTCACCAGCGCTTAATGAAAAACTGTTTTTT. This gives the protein CASSPALNEKLFF.